The next 20 T cell receptor beta chains were all read from a single sample in a study of cytotoxic CD8 clonotypes in ibrutinib-treated CLL. Profiling relied on immunoSEQ multiplex PCR, and the TCRdb table lists in-frame clones only, not all of them. The repertoire holds hundreds of thousands of clones, with approximately 70% as singletons. The specimen comprised PBMCs, sampled after 12 months of ibrutinib treatment. These receptors all come from a human donor with chronic lymphocytic leukemia.

The chain has TRBV7-9 and TRBJ2-1; D call uncertain. The ends were cut back, 1 base at V and 10 bases at J, with 11 bases in the middle. The CDR3 extends over 13 amino acids. Germline V gives CDR1 SEHNR, CDR2 FQNEAQ (reference sequence). The CDR3: CASSLVGLPEQFF. The CDR3 coding sequence is TGTGCCAGCAGCTTAGTCGGCCTTCCGGAGCAGTTCTTC.

This clone was observed a few times. V gene TRBV27 combines with J gene TRBJ1-4; no firm D call. Trimming shortened V by 6 bases and J by 7 bases, and 18 bases separated the two germline ends. The germline CDR1 and CDR2 sequences are MNHEY and SMNVEV (reference sequence). The CDR3 extends over 15 amino acids. CDR3 bases: TGTGCCAGCAGAATCCGGCCCGTTGTAGGTGAAAAACTGTTTTTT. The encoded protein is CASRIRPVVGEKLFF.

V usage is TRBV6-5 and J usage is TRBJ2-7; TRBD1 matches at 7 bases. The germline CDR1 and CDR2 sequences are MNHEY and SVGAGI. The CDR3 contains 15 residues. V was clipped by 6 bases and J by 7 bases; unmatched bases: 15. The CDR3: CASRRTRQGMGEQYF. In nucleotides, the CDR3 is TGTGCCAGCAGACGTACTCGACAGGGAATGGGAGAGCAGTACTTC.

This rearrangement joins TRBV6-1 to TRBJ1-2; D gene unclear. The CDR3 contains 15 residues. Looked up from germline, CDR1 is MNHNS and CDR2 is SASEGT. V lost 8 bases and J 12 bases, leaving 28 bases between the germline ends. CDR3 nucleotides: TGTGCCAGCGGAGGCAGATCAATCCCGACGACGTATAACACCTTC. It is translated as CASGGRSIPTTYNTF.

This clone was seen at least ten times. The chain links TRBV25-1 to TRBJ1-5, with unresolved D. This CDR3 region has 16 residues. The germline V gene has CDR1 MGHDK and CDR2 SYGVNS. V dropped 4 bases and J dropped 2 bases, with 15 bases sitting between them. This chain's CDR3 is CASSGSSPAGNQPQHF. In DNA form, the CDR3 reads TGTGCCAGCAGTGGCTCGTCCCCGGCGGGCAATCAGCCCCAGCATTTT. The variable domain in full, with the rest retrieved from reference TRBV25-1 and TRBJ1-5, is EADIYQTPRYLVIGTGKKITLECSQTMGHDKMYWYQQDPGMELHLIHYSYGVNSTEKGDLSSESTVSRIRTEHFPLTLESARPSHTSQYLCASSGSSPAGNQPQHFGDGTRLSIL.

This clone has only one observation. The chain has TRBV29-1 and TRBJ1-1, with D uncertain. Germline V lookup: CDR1 SQVTM, CDR2 ANQGSEA. Trimming removed 6 bases from V and 1 base from J, with 9 bases in between. CDR3 length: 12 amino acids. The CDR3 DNA reads as TGCAGCGTCGAGGGCACGAACACTGAAGCTTTCTTT. Residues: CSVEGTNTEAFF.

The genes are TRBV19 and TRBJ1-3; D not certain. The CDR3 loop spans 14 amino acids. V was clipped by 3 bases and J by 1 base, with 7 bases between them. Germline CDR1 is LNHDA and CDR2 is SQIVND (reference sequence). The CDR3 DNA reads TGTGCCAGTAGTATCGAGGATTCTGGAAACACCATATATTTT. This translates into CASSIEDSGNTIYF.

This clone came up a few times. This chain joins TRBV7-2 and TRBJ2-3; 7 bases agree with TRBD2. Per the germline V gene, CDR1 is SGHTA and CDR2 is FQGNSA. The CDR3 contains 16 residues. V trimming: 2 bases; J trimming: 2 bases; junction bases outside the gene matches: 7. The CDR3 reads CASSLTLAAPTDTQYF. CDR3 in DNA: TGTGCCAGCAGCTTAACCCTAGCGGCCCCCACAGATACGCAGTATTTT. The full variable domain, rest sourced from reference TRBV7-2 and TRBJ2-3, is GAGVSQSPSNKVTEKGKDVELRCDPISGHTALYWYRQSLGQGLEFLIYFQGNSAPDKSGLPSDRFSAERTGGSVSTLTIQRTQQEDSAVYLCASSLTLAAPTDTQYFGPGTRLTVL.

The V gene is TRBV9, the J gene TRBJ2-7; a possible D gene is TRBD2 (7 bases). CDR3 length equals 14 residues. Germline V gene data show CDR1 as SGDLS and CDR2 as YYNGEE. V lost 4 bases, J lost 6 bases, and 17 bases lay in between. This chain's CDR3 is CASSPIGGVREQYF. DNA for the CDR3: TGTGCCAGCAGCCCCATAGGGGGGGTACGCGAGCAGTACTTC.

The chain combines TRBV5-1 with TRBJ1-1; D is possibly TRBD1 (5 bases). CDR3 length: 15 amino acids. V shed 4 bases and J shed 3 bases, with 16 bases lying between them. CDR1 and CDR2 from the germline V gene are SGHRS and YFSETQ. In nucleotides, the CDR3 is TGCGCCAGCAGCAGATATGTCCGAGGGGACACTGAAGCTTTCTTT. Translation gives CASSRYVRGDTEAFF.

This chain's CDR3 is CASSLGAGSQPQHF. The DNA for the CDR3 is TGTGCCAGCAGCTTAGGGGCAGGGAGTCAGCCCCAGCATTTT. The chain joins TRBV7-9 to TRBJ1-5, with D tentatively TRBD1 (5 bases). The CDR3 contains 14 residues. Germline assignment: CDR1 SEHNR and CDR2 FQNEAQ (reference sequence). The ends were cut back, 1 base at V and 6 bases at J, with 10 bases in the middle.

V and J are TRBV2 and TRBJ1-1, with D hard to call. Germline CDR1 and CDR2: SNHLY and FYNNEI. Trimming took 6 bases from V and 0 from J, leaving 8 bases between them. There are 13 residues in the CDR3. The CDR3 DNA follows: TGTGCCAGCAGCGGAGGCATGAACACTGAAGCTTTCTTT. It translates to CASSGGMNTEAFF.

V gene TRBV30 combines with J gene TRBJ2-7, with 7 nucleotides matching TRBD1. Germline V CDR1 and CDR2: GTSNPN, SVGIG (reference sequence). This CDR3 region has 16 residues. V was pared by 2 bases and J by 6 bases, with 16 bases of the junction left unmatched. The CDR3 nucleotides are TGTGCCTGGAGTCGCCCGGACAGGACCCTAATTGTCGAGCAGTACTTC. Its protein product is CAWSRPDRTLIVEQYF.

The V call is TRBV7-8, the J call TRBJ2-7, with a weak D call TRBD2 (6 bases). Germline CDR1 SGHVS, CDR2 FQNEAQ. V gave up 1 base and J gave up 0 bases, with 13 bases separating them. The CDR3 sequence is 16 residues long. CDR3: CASSLGRSGSSYEQYF. The CDR3 DNA is TGTGCCAGCAGCTTAGGTAGGAGCGGGTCCTCCTACGAGCAGTACTTC.

This rearrangement joins TRBV18 to TRBJ1-1; D possibly corresponds to TRBD1 (6 bases). Trimming pared 3 bases from V and 5 bases from J, leaving 10 bases between. Looked up from germline, CDR1 is KGHSH and CDR2 is LQKENI. This CDR3 region has 13 residues. The CDR3 protein is CASSPSQGTEAFF. In nucleotides, the CDR3 is TGTGCCAGCTCACCTTCTCAGGGGACTGAAGCTTTCTTT.

For the CDR3, the DNA is TGTGCCAGCAGTGAAGGTCGTCTAGCGGGAAACACCGGGGAGCTGTTTTTT. Translation gives CASSEGRLAGNTGELFF. V usage is TRBV6-1 and J usage is TRBJ2-2, with 9 bases that match TRBD2. The CDR3 contains 17 residues. V lost 1 base and J lost 2; bases outside the gene matches: 5. CDR1 and CDR2 from the germline V gene are MNHNS and SASEGT.

Remarks on this clone: The sample holds other DNA sequences that translate to the same CDR3. This chain links TRBV28 with TRBJ2-3; TRBD2 matches 9 bases. The germline V gene encodes CDR1 MDHEN and CDR2 SYDVKM. The CDR3 length is 16 residues. Germline trimming cut 2 bases from V and 0 bases from J; bases unmatched to any gene: 3. The CDR3 region is CASSLALAGSTDTQYF. Written as DNA, the CDR3 is TGTGCCAGCAGTTTAGCCCTAGCGGGAAGCACAGATACGCAGTATTTT.

This clone was observed a handful of times. V is TRBV5-6 and J is TRBJ1-6, with no clear D. V shed 1 base and J shed 6 bases, with 11 bases lying between them. CDR3 length: 15 amino acids. Germline values: CDR1 SGHDT, CDR2 YYEEEE. The CDR3 nucleotides are TGTGCCAGCAGCTTGTATCGGGGTACTAATTCACCCCTCCACTTT. Amino acid sequence: CASSLYRGTNSPLHF.

The CDR3 DNA sequence: TGTGCCAGCAAGCTGGGAGGGAACACTGAAGCTTTCTTT. Translated, it gives CASKLGGNTEAFF. The chain has TRBV6-6 and TRBJ1-1; D is uncertain. From germline, CDR1 is MNHNY and CDR2 SVGAGI (reference sequence). Trimming cost V 7 bases and J 1 base, with 10 bases left between them. CDR3 length: 13 amino acids.

Points on this clone: Other DNA sequences in this specimen translate into the identical CDR3. The chain employs TRBV2 and TRBJ1-1; D is uncertain. V shed 3 bases and J shed 7 bases, with 12 bases lying between them. CDR1 is SNHLY, CDR2 FYNNEI, per germline. This CDR3 has 13 residues. The CDR3 DNA sequence: TGTGCCAGCAGTGAGAACCCCCCTGGTGAAGCTTTCTTT. This sequence encodes CASSENPPGEAFF.